Listed here are 5 T cell receptor beta chains from one sample, sequenced in a study of blood T cells in healthy people across ages. A second roughly 7 to 12 cycle PCR used barcoded and J-beta primers. Via MiXCR, TCRdb re-called the 5' RACE reads, giving one row per CDR3 protein. This sample carries 1,800,000 or so distinct CDR3 sequences, approximately 39% of them seen once, and the ten largest clones take approximately 22%. The sequenced sample consisted of blood. The receptors come from a human donor in good health.

This chain joins TRBV7-9 and TRBJ2-1; 7 bases are shared with TRBD2. The CDR3 sequence is 15 residues long. Losses at the gene ends were 8 bases for V and 9 bases for J; bases not matched to a gene: 16. Germline-derived CDR1 and CDR2 are SEHNR and FQNEAQ (reference sequence). This CDR3 is CASGMHLGGGGEQFF. The CDR3 DNA reads TGTGCCAGCGGCATGCACTTGGGCGGGGGAGGTGAGCAGTTCTTC.

This clonotype has only a few counts. The chain employs TRBV28 and TRBJ2-3; 11 bases are shared with TRBD2. The trim removed 4 bases at V and 3 bases at J, leaving 9 bases unmatched. Germline V gene sequence: CDR1 MDHEN, CDR2 SYDVKM. The CDR3 has 17 residues. CDR3 amino acids: CASSSMLAGGPTDTQYF. The CDR3 DNA sequence: TGTGCCAGCAGTTCAATGCTAGCGGGGGGCCCAACAGATACGCAGTATTTT.

Worth noting for this clonotype: An end of the junction does not agree with germline; a read error may underlie this. V and J are TRBV28 and TRBJ2-7; unclear D gene. The germline V gene encodes CDR1 MDHEN and CDR2 SYDVKM. The CDR3 length is 10 residues. The CDR3 here is CASGKYGQYF. CDR3 nucleotide sequence: TGTGCCAGCGGGAAGTACGGGCAGTACTTC.

This chain uses TRBV29-1 with TRBJ2-5; a weak D match, TRBD2 (5 bases). The CDR3 loop spans 13 amino acids. CDR1 SQVTM and CDR2 ANQGSEA come from the germline V gene. V was cut by 4 bases and J by 4 bases, with 13 bases left in between. CDR3 amino acids: CSVARGIGETQYF. The CDR3 nucleotides read TGCAGCGTTGCACGGGGTATTGGAGAGACCCAGTACTTC.

Comments on this clonotype: One junction end does not reproduce the germline sequence, and a read error may be involved. This chain joins TRBV6-6 and TRBJ1-5; D gene unclear. CDR3 length: 13 residues. CDR1 is MNHNY and CDR2 is SVGAGI in the germline V gene (reference sequence). The chain's CDR3 is CASSDSGFQPQHF. CDR3 DNA: TGTGCCAGCAGTGACTCGGGGTTTCAGCCCCAGCATTTT.